The 5 T cell receptor beta chains in this list originate from one sample, sequenced in a study of cytomegalovirus exposure and HLA in healthy donors. PCR was performed using 60 Vbeta and 13 Jbeta primers. Profiled with immunoSEQ multiplex PCR; TCRdb holds only in-frame clones, not every one. The sample consists of 130,000 or so clones, approximately 77% of them appearing once. What was sequenced was PBMCs. These receptors were taken from a woman aged 55 to 70 in good health and CMV-seronegative.

The CDR3 sequence: CASSFWGHNTGELFF. The DNA of the CDR3 is TGTGCCAGCAGTTTTTGGGGACATAACACCGGGGAGCTGTTTTTT. The chain employs TRBV28 and TRBJ2-2; D perhaps matches TRBD1 (6 bases). Deletions cut 3 bases from V and 2 bases from J, with 10 bases between. This CDR3 contains 15 residues. Germline V CDR1 and CDR2: MDHEN, SYDVKM. Supplemented by reference TRBV28 and TRBJ2-2, the full variable domain reads DVKVTQSSRYLVKRTGEKVFLECVQDMDHENMFWYRQDPGLGLRLIYFSYDVKMKEKGDIPEGYSVSREKKERFSLILESASTNQTSMYLCASSFWGHNTGELFFGEGSRLTVL.

This clone was found a few times. The rearrangement joins TRBV5-1 to TRBJ1-1, with no clear D. Germline loops: CDR1 SGHRS, CDR2 YFSETQ. The CDR3 spans 15 residues. Trimming removed 1 base at V and 1 base at J, with 11 bases between. CDR3 in DNA: TGCGCCAGCAGCTTGTCGCACATGTCGAACACTGAAGCTTTCTTT. This sequence encodes CASSLSHMSNTEAFF.

This clone occurred once. J is TRBJ2-7 and V is TRBV19, with a weak D call TRBD2 (6 bases). The CDR3 is 14 residues long. Per the germline V gene, CDR1 is LNHDA and CDR2 is SQIVND (reference sequence). Trimming removed 3 bases at V and 3 bases at J, with 12 bases between. CDR3 in DNA: TGTGCCAGTAGTATGGGGGGAGCAGGCTACGAGCAGTACTTC. The encoded protein is CASSMGGAGYEQYF.

This rearrangement joins TRBV28 to TRBJ2-5; 8 bases map to TRBD2. The V segment lost 6 bases and the J segment 9 bases; nucleotides outside the gene matches: 15. CDR1 and CDR2 from the germline V gene are MDHEN and SYDVKM. This CDR3 region has 15 residues. The CDR3, as DNA: TGTGCCAGCAGCGCTAGCGGGTCTCTTCGGGGGGCCCAGTACTTC. Its translation is CASSASGSLRGAQYF.

J is TRBJ1-5 and V is TRBV28; D possibly corresponds to TRBD1 (6 bases). The CDR3 loop spans 13 amino acids. Between the trimmed V and J ends, which lost 8 bases and 10 bases, there was a span of 18 bases. Germline V CDR1 and CDR2: MDHEN, SYDVKM. Here the CDR3 reads CASLPSRGNPQHF. The CDR3 DNA sequence: TGTGCCAGCCTCCCTTCCAGGGGTAACCCCCAGCATTTT.